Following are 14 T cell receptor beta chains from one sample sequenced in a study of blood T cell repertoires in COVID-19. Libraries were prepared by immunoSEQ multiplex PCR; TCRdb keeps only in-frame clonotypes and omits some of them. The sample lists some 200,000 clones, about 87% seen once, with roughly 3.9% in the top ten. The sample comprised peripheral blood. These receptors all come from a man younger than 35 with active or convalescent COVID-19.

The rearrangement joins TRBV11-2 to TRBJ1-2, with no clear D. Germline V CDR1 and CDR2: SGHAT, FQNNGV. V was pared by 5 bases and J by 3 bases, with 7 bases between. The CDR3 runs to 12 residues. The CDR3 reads CASSAMDYGYTF. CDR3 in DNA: TGTGCCAGCAGCGCGATGGACTATGGCTACACCTTC. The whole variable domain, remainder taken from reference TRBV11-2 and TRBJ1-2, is EAGVAQSPRYKIIEKRQSVAFWCNPISGHATLYWYQQILGQGPKLLIQFQNNGVVDDSQLPKDRFSAERLKGVDSTLKIQPAKLEDSAVYLCASSAMDYGYTFGSGTRLTVV.

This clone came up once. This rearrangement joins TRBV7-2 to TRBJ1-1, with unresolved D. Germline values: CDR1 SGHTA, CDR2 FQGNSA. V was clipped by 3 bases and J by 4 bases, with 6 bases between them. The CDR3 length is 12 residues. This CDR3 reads CASSFLSTEAFF. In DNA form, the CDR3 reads TGTGCCAGCAGCTTTCTATCCACTGAAGCTTTCTTT.

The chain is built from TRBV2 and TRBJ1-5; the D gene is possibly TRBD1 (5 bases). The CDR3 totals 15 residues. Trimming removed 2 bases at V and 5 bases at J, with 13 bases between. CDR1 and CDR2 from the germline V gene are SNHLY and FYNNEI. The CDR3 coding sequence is TGTGCCAGCAGTGAATCGGTTCCAGGGCATCAGCCCCAGCATTTT. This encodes CASSESVPGHQPQHF.

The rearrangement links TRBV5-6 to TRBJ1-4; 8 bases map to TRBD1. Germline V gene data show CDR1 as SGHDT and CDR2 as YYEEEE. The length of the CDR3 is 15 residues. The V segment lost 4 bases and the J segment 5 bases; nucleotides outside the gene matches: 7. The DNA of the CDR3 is TGTGCCAGCAGCCTCGACAGGGGAAGGAATGAAAAACTGTTTTTT. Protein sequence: CASSLDRGRNEKLFF.

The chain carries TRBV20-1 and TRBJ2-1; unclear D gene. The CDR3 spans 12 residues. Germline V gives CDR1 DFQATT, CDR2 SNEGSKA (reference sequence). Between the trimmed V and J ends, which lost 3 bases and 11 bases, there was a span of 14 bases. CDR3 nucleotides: TGCAGTGCTAGTGATAGAACTCTTAAGCAGTTCTTC. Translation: CSASDRTLKQFF.

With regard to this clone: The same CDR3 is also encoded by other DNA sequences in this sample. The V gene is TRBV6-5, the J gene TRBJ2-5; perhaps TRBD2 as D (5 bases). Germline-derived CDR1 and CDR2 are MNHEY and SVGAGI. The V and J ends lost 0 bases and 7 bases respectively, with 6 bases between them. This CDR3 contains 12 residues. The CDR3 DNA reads TGTGCCAGCAGTTACTCTGCGGGGACCCAGTACTTC. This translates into CASSYSAGTQYF.

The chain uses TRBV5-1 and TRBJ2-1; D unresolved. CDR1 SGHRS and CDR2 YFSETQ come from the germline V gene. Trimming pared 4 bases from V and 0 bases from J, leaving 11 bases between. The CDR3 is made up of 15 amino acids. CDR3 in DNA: TGCGCCAGCAGCCTTGATACGAGCTCCTACAATGAGCAGTTCTTC. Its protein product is CASSLDTSSYNEQFF.

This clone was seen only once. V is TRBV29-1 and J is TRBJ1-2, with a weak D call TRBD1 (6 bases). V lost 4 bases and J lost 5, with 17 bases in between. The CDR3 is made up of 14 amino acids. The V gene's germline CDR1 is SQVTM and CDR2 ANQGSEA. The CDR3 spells CSVVKGDKVYGYTF. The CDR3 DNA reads TGCAGCGTTGTGAAGGGGGACAAAGTGTATGGCTACACCTTC. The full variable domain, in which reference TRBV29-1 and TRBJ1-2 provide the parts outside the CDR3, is SAVISQKPSRDICQRGTSLTIQCQVDSQVTMMFWYRQQPGQSLTLIATANQGSEATYESGFVIDKFPISRPNLTFSTLTVSNMSPEDSSIYLCSVVKGDKVYGYTFGSGTRLTVV.

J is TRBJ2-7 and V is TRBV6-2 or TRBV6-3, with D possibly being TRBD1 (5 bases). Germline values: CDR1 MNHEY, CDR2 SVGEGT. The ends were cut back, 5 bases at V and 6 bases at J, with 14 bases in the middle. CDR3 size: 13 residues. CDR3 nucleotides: TGTGCCAGCAGTCAGATACAGGTGACCGAGCAGTACTTC. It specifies CASSQIQVTEQYF.

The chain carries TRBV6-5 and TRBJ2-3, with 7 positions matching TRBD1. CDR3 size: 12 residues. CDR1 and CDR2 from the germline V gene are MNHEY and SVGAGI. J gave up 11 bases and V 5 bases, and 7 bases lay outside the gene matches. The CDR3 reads CASSPRTGLQYF. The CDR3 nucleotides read TGTGCCAGCAGTCCCCGGACAGGCCTGCAGTATTTT.

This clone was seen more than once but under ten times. The CDR3 bases are TGTGCCAGCAGCAGCGGCAGGGGGACCAAGCATGGCTACAATGAGCAGTTCTTC. Encoded protein: CASSSGRGTKHGYNEQFF. The rearrangement links TRBV11-3 to TRBJ2-1; 7 nucleotides line up with TRBD1. The CDR3 is 18 residues long. After removal of 5 bases from V and 3 bases from J, the junction contained 16 bases not matched to a gene. Germline V lookup: CDR1 SGHNT, CDR2 YENEEA.

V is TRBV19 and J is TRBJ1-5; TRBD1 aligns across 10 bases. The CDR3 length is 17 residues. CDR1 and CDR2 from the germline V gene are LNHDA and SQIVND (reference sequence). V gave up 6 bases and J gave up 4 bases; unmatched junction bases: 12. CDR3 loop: CASRPDRGRFGNQPQHF. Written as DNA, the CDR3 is TGTGCCAGTAGGCCAGACAGGGGGCGATTCGGGAATCAGCCCCAGCATTTT.

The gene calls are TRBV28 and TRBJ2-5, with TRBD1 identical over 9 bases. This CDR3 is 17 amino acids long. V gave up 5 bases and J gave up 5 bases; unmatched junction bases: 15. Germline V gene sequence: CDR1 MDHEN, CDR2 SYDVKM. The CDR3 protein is CASSLYSTGGSLETQYF. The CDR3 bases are TGTGCCAGCAGTCTCTACTCGACAGGGGGTAGTTTGGAGACCCAGTACTTC.

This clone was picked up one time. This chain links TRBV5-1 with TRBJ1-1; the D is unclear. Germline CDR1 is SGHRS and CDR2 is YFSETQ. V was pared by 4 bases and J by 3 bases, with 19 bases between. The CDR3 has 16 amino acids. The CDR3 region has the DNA TGCGCCAGCAGCGTCGGGGAGGTACGTTGGGACACTGAAGCTTTCTTT. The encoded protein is CASSVGEVRWDTEAFF.